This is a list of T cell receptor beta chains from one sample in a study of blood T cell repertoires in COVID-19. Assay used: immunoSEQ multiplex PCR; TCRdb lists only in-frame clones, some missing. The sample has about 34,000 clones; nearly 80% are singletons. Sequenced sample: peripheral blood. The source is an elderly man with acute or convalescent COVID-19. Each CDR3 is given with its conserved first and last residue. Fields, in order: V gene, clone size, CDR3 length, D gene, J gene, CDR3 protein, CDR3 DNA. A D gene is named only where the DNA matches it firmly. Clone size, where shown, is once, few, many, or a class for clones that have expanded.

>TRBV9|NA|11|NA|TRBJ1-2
CASSTGTGYTF
TGTGCCAGCAGCACAGGGACTGGCTACACCTTC
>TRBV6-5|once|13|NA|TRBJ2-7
CASSYRGTYEQYF
TGTGCCAGCAGTTACAGGGGTACCTACGAGCAGTACTTC
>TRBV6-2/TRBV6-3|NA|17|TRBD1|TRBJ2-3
CASSLLFGTDSTDTQYF
TGTGCCAGCAGTCTCCTCTTCGGGACAGATAGCACAGATACGCAGTATTTT
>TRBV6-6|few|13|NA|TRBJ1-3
CASSLQGLDTIYF
TGTGCCAGCAGTCTCCAGGGGTTGGACACCATATATTTT
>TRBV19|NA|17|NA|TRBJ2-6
CASSKPGVGFGANVLTF
TGTGCCAGTAGTAAGCCCGGGGTGGGGTTTGGGGCCAACGTCCTGACTTTC
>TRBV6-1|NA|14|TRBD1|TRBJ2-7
CASSEGTGKREQYF
TGTGCCAGCAGTGAGGGGACAGGGAAGCGCGAGCAGTACTTC
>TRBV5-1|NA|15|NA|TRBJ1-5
CASSLGDNSYQPQHF
TGCGCCAGCAGCTTGGGTGACAACTCTTATCAGCCCCAGCATTTT
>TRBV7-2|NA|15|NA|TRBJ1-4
CASSLARGHNEKLFF
TGTGCCAGCAGCTTAGCACGGGGACATAATGAAAAACTGTTTTTT
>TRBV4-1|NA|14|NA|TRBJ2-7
CASSQADFSYEQYF
TGCGCCAGCAGCCAAGCTGACTTCTCCTACGAGCAGTACTTC
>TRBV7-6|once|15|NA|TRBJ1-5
CASSLALGGVQPQHF
TGTGCCAGCAGCTTAGCGCTCGGGGGAGTTCAGCCCCAGCATTTT
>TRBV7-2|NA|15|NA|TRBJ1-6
CASSPEAGPNSPLHF
TGTGCCAGCAGCCCGGAGGCCGGTCCTAATTCACCCCTCCACTTT
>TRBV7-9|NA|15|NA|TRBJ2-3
CASSLGVEGTDTQYF
TGTGCCAGCAGCTTAGGAGTCGAGGGCACAGATACGCAGTATTTT
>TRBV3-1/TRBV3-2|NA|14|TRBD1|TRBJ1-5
CASSPRGSNQPQHF
TGTGCCAGCAGCCCCAGGGGGAGCAATCAGCCCCAGCATTTT
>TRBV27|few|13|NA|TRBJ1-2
CASSLGGGAGYTF
TGTGCCAGCAGTTTAGGCGGGGGCGCCGGCTACACCTTC
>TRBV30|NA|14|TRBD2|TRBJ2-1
CAWGTSGRSNEQFF
TGTGCCTGGGGGACTAGCGGGAGGTCCAATGAGCAGTTCTTC
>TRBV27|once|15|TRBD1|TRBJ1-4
CASTWTGKSVPQLFF
TGTGCCAGCACATGGACAGGCAAAAGCGTTCCGCAACTGTTTTTT
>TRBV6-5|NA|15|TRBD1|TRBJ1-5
CASSYRQGAYQPQHF
TGTGCCAGCAGTTACAGACAGGGGGCTTATCAGCCCCAGCATTTT
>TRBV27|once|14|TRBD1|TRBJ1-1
CASSERQGLTEAFF
TGTGCCAGCAGCGAACGACAGGGGCTCACTGAAGCTTTCTTT
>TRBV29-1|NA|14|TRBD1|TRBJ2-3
CSVDNRGSTDTQYF
TGCAGCGTTGACAACAGGGGGAGTACAGATACGCAGTATTTT